This is a list of T cell receptor beta chains from one sample in a study of shared clonotypes between healthy human individuals. Measured with immunoSEQ multiplex PCR; TCRdb has only the in-frame clones, and not every one. The sample records around 610,000 clones, about 96% being singletons. The sequencing input was naive CD8+ T cells sorted from blood. Receptors originate from a young woman in good health. CDR3s include the opening cysteine and the closing phenylalanine or tryptophan. Each record gives: V gene, D gene, J gene, clone size, CDR3 protein, CDR3 DNA. D genes are given only for firm matches. Where a row states a size, it is once, few, many or the class of an expanded clone; other rows omit it.

v_call: TRBV28; d_call: NA; j_call: TRBJ1-1; clone_size: few; cdr3_aa: CASSSGGPNTEAFF; cdr3_nt: TGTGCCAGCAGCTCTGGGGGTCCGAACACTGAAGCTTTCTTT
v_call: TRBV15; d_call: TRBD2; j_call: TRBJ2-1; clone_size: NA; cdr3_aa: CATSRETSGRLNEQFF; cdr3_nt: TGTGCCACCAGCAGAGAAACTAGCGGGAGGTTAAATGAGCAGTTCTTC
v_call: TRBV27; d_call: TRBD2; j_call: TRBJ2-2; clone_size: NA; cdr3_aa: CASSHGPLAGGAGELFF; cdr3_nt: TGTGCCAGCAGCCACGGACCTTTAGCGGGAGGGGCCGGGGAGCTGTTTTTT
v_call: TRBV5-4; d_call: TRBD1; j_call: TRBJ1-1; clone_size: NA; cdr3_aa: CASSPGGGTQAFF; cdr3_nt: TGTGCCAGCAGCCCAGGGGGAGGGACCCAAGCTTTCTTT
v_call: TRBV4-1; d_call: NA; j_call: TRBJ2-2; clone_size: NA; cdr3_aa: CASSDDGVITDGELFF; cdr3_nt: TGCGCCAGCAGCGACGATGGGGTAATTACCGACGGGGAGCTGTTTTTT
v_call: TRBV5-1; d_call: NA; j_call: TRBJ2-7; clone_size: NA; cdr3_aa: CASSLSSGSKYEQYF; cdr3_nt: TGCGCCAGCAGCTTAAGCAGCGGAAGTAAGTACGAGCAGTACTTC
v_call: TRBV5-6; d_call: NA; j_call: TRBJ2-2; clone_size: NA; cdr3_aa: CASSPTSGSASRTGELFF; cdr3_nt: TGTGCCAGCAGCCCAACGAGCGGGTCTGCTAGTCGGACCGGGGAGCTGTTTTTT
v_call: TRBV15; d_call: NA; j_call: TRBJ2-2; clone_size: NA; cdr3_aa: CATSRDTGELFF; cdr3_nt: TGTGCCACCAGCAGGGACACCGGGGAGCTGTTTTTT
v_call: TRBV28; d_call: TRBD2; j_call: TRBJ2-3; clone_size: NA; cdr3_aa: CASSLAGGDTQYF; cdr3_nt: TGTGCCAGCAGTTTAGCGGGAGGAGATACGCAGTATTTT
v_call: TRBV19; d_call: TRBD2; j_call: TRBJ2-7; clone_size: NA; cdr3_aa: CASSPRLAVFSSYEQYF; cdr3_nt: TGTGCCAGTAGTCCACGACTAGCGGTTTTCAGCTCCTACGAGCAGTACTTC
v_call: TRBV5-6; d_call: NA; j_call: TRBJ2-7; clone_size: NA; cdr3_aa: CASSGTFHEQYF; cdr3_nt: TGTGCCAGCAGCGGGACGTTCCACGAGCAGTACTTC
v_call: TRBV28; d_call: TRBD1; j_call: TRBJ1-2; clone_size: NA; cdr3_aa: CASSLFAGTGYYGYTF; cdr3_nt: TGTGCCAGCAGTTTATTCGCCGGGACAGGGTACTATGGCTACACCTTC
v_call: TRBV9; d_call: NA; j_call: TRBJ2-5; clone_size: NA; cdr3_aa: CASSVGSGTLRETQYF; cdr3_nt: TGTGCCAGCAGCGTAGGTTCGGGGACACTGAGGGAGACCCAGTACTTC
v_call: TRBV27; d_call: NA; j_call: TRBJ2-7; clone_size: NA; cdr3_aa: CASSYGKSYEQYF; cdr3_nt: TGTGCCAGCAGTTACGGCAAGTCCTACGAGCAGTACTTC
v_call: TRBV11-2; d_call: NA; j_call: TRBJ2-7; clone_size: NA; cdr3_aa: CAILRGGEQYF; cdr3_nt: TGTGCCATCCTAAGGGGGGGCGAGCAGTACTTC
v_call: TRBV28; d_call: NA; j_call: TRBJ1-5; clone_size: NA; cdr3_aa: CASSNPSYSNQPQHF; cdr3_nt: TGTGCCAGCAGCAACCCGAGTTATAGCAATCAGCCCCAGCATTTT
v_call: TRBV9; d_call: NA; j_call: TRBJ2-1; clone_size: once; cdr3_aa: CASSPTGPEQFF; cdr3_nt: TGTGCCAGCAGCCCCACAGGGCCCGAGCAGTTCTTC
v_call: TRBV4-1; d_call: NA; j_call: TRBJ2-7; clone_size: NA; cdr3_aa: CASSQDRTEVYEQYF; cdr3_nt: TGCGCCAGCAGCCAAGATCGAACAGAAGTGTACGAGCAGTACTTC
v_call: TRBV5-1; d_call: TRBD1; j_call: TRBJ1-6; clone_size: NA; cdr3_aa: CASSSGRQGALDSPLHF; cdr3_nt: TGCGCCAGCAGCTCGGGACGACAGGGGGCATTGGATTCACCCCTCCACTTT
v_call: TRBV27; d_call: TRBD1; j_call: TRBJ1-5; clone_size: NA; cdr3_aa: CASRTGGQPQHF; cdr3_nt: TGTGCCAGCAGGACAGGGGGCCAGCCCCAGCATTTT
v_call: TRBV4-2; d_call: NA; j_call: TRBJ2-5; clone_size: once; cdr3_aa: CASSQDPGATQYF; cdr3_nt: TGTGCCAGCAGCCAAGATCCGGGAGCGACCCAGTACTTC
v_call: TRBV28; d_call: TRBD2; j_call: TRBJ2-3; clone_size: NA; cdr3_aa: CASRPEREGPDTQYF; cdr3_nt: TGTGCCAGCAGACCCGAGCGGGAGGGACCAGATACGCAGTATTTT
v_call: TRBV7-2; d_call: NA; j_call: TRBJ2-2; clone_size: once; cdr3_aa: CASSLLRNTGELFF; cdr3_nt: TGTGCCAGCAGCCTACTGAGGAACACCGGGGAGCTGTTTTTT
v_call: TRBV9; d_call: NA; j_call: TRBJ2-3; clone_size: NA; cdr3_aa: CASSVEADTQYF; cdr3_nt: TGTGCCAGCAGCGTAGAGGCAGATACGCAGTATTTT
v_call: TRBV7-9; d_call: NA; j_call: TRBJ1-1; clone_size: few; cdr3_aa: CASISTVNTEAFF; cdr3_nt: TGTGCCAGCATTTCGACGGTGAACACTGAAGCTTTCTTT
v_call: TRBV30; d_call: NA; j_call: TRBJ2-1; clone_size: NA; cdr3_aa: CAWEGDVNEQFF; cdr3_nt: TGTGCCTGGGAGGGGGATGTGAATGAGCAGTTCTTC
v_call: TRBV19; d_call: NA; j_call: TRBJ2-7; clone_size: NA; cdr3_aa: CASSIDSGVLYEQYF; cdr3_nt: TGTGCCAGTAGTATAGATTCAGGGGTCCTCTACGAGCAGTACTTC
v_call: TRBV19; d_call: TRBD1; j_call: TRBJ2-1; clone_size: NA; cdr3_aa: CASSEGQTYNEQFF; cdr3_nt: TGTGCCAGTAGTGAGGGACAGACCTACAATGAGCAGTTCTTC
v_call: TRBV6-6; d_call: NA; j_call: TRBJ1-1; clone_size: NA; cdr3_aa: CASRLDSGRNTEAFF; cdr3_nt: TGTGCCAGCAGGCTTGACAGCGGGCGGAACACTGAAGCTTTCTTT
v_call: TRBV25-1; d_call: NA; j_call: TRBJ2-1; clone_size: once; cdr3_aa: CASSGSSYNEQFF; cdr3_nt: TGTGCCAGCAGTGGGAGCTCCTACAATGAGCAGTTCTTC
v_call: TRBV5-6; d_call: NA; j_call: TRBJ2-1; clone_size: NA; cdr3_aa: CASRVRTATYNEQFF; cdr3_nt: TGTGCCAGCAGAGTGCGGACGGCAACCTACAATGAGCAGTTCTTC
v_call: TRBV9; d_call: NA; j_call: TRBJ2-3; clone_size: once; cdr3_aa: CASSVAAAASTDTQYF; cdr3_nt: TGTGCCAGCAGCGTAGCGGCGGCGGCTTCCACAGATACGCAGTATTTT
v_call: TRBV6-5; d_call: NA; j_call: TRBJ2-1; clone_size: NA; cdr3_aa: CASMFGGNYNEQFF; cdr3_nt: TGTGCCAGCATGTTTGGCGGGAACTACAATGAGCAGTTCTTC
v_call: TRBV5-1; d_call: NA; j_call: TRBJ1-1; clone_size: once; cdr3_aa: CASSHTEAFF; cdr3_nt: TGCGCCAGCAGCCACACTGAAGCTTTCTTT
v_call: TRBV4-1; d_call: TRBD2; j_call: TRBJ2-1; clone_size: once; cdr3_aa: CASSHPRGGQKIHSYNEQFF; cdr3_nt: TGCGCCAGCAGCCATCCCCGGGGGGGACAAAAGATCCACTCCTACAATGAGCAGTTCTTC
v_call: TRBV11-2; d_call: NA; j_call: TRBJ2-1; clone_size: NA; cdr3_aa: CASSLGQPGNNEQFF; cdr3_nt: TGTGCCAGCAGCTTAGGACAGCCAGGGAACAATGAGCAGTTCTTC
v_call: TRBV19; d_call: TRBD1; j_call: TRBJ1-5; clone_size: NA; cdr3_aa: CARPPGQLHQPQHF; cdr3_nt: TGTGCCAGACCGCCGGGACAGTTACATCAGCCCCAGCATTTT
v_call: TRBV19; d_call: NA; j_call: TRBJ2-7; clone_size: NA; cdr3_aa: CASNRGGNDEQYF; cdr3_nt: TGTGCCAGTAATCGAGGGGGGAACGACGAGCAGTACTTC
v_call: TRBV27; d_call: TRBD1; j_call: TRBJ1-1; clone_size: NA; cdr3_aa: CASENGQGGTEAFF; cdr3_nt: TGTGCCAGCGAAAACGGACAGGGAGGTACTGAAGCTTTCTTT
v_call: TRBV2; d_call: NA; j_call: TRBJ2-7; clone_size: once; cdr3_aa: CASSESSYYEQYF; cdr3_nt: TGTGCCAGCAGTGAGAGTAGCTACTACGAGCAGTACTTC
v_call: TRBV11-2; d_call: NA; j_call: TRBJ1-2; clone_size: NA; cdr3_aa: CASSSPRPALINYGYTF; cdr3_nt: TGTGCCAGCAGCTCCCCCAGGCCTGCACTCATTAACTATGGCTACACCTTC
v_call: TRBV5-6; d_call: NA; j_call: TRBJ2-2; clone_size: NA; cdr3_aa: CASTAGYFRGAVF; cdr3_nt: TGTGCCAGCACGGCGGGATACTTCCGGGGAGCTGTTTTT
v_call: TRBV13; d_call: NA; j_call: TRBJ2-3; clone_size: NA; cdr3_aa: CASSLGLRDTQYF; cdr3_nt: TGTGCCAGCAGCTTAGGCCTTCGGGATACGCAGTATTTT
v_call: TRBV29-1; d_call: TRBD2; j_call: TRBJ2-1; clone_size: NA; cdr3_aa: CSVDTGTSAYNEQFF; cdr3_nt: TGCAGCGTCGATACCGGGACTAGCGCCTACAATGAGCAGTTCTTC
v_call: TRBV10-3; d_call: TRBD2; j_call: TRBJ2-1; clone_size: NA; cdr3_aa: CAITSGNEQFF; cdr3_nt: TGTGCCATCACTAGCGGGAATGAGCAGTTCTTC
v_call: TRBV21-1; d_call: NA; j_call: TRBJ2-1; clone_size: NA; cdr3_aa: CASSNHQREFYIEQFF; cdr3_nt: TGTGCCAGCAGCAACCACCAGCGGGAGTTTTATATTGAGCAGTTCTTC
v_call: TRBV5-1; d_call: TRBD1; j_call: TRBJ2-1; clone_size: NA; cdr3_aa: CASSPGGWNEQFF; cdr3_nt: TGCGCCAGCAGCCCAGGGGGTTGGAATGAGCAGTTCTTC
v_call: TRBV28; d_call: NA; j_call: TRBJ2-3; clone_size: NA; cdr3_aa: CASSPHTDTQYF; cdr3_nt: TGTGCCAGCAGCCCCCACACAGATACGCAGTATTTT
v_call: TRBV9; d_call: NA; j_call: TRBJ2-5; clone_size: NA; cdr3_aa: CASSVGGAQGETQYF; cdr3_nt: TGTGCCAGCAGCGTAGGGGGGGCGCAGGGCGAGACCCAGTACTTC